This T cell receptor beta chain is from a study of cytomegalovirus exposure and HLA in healthy donors. Primers included in the PCR were 60 Vbeta and 13 Jbeta primers. Assay: immunoSEQ multiplex PCR; the TCRdb copy retains only in-frame clones and omits some. The data show 75,000 to 80,000 clones, around 81% seen once. Overall study findings and caveats: Three CMV-associated chains were confirmed in vitro to be specific for CMV antigens.

In germline, CDR1 is SGDLS, CDR2 YYNGEE. The V end lost 0 bases, the J end lost 2 bases, and 12 bases lay between the germline ends. The CDR3 spans 15 residues. Comment on this clone: Its antigen remains unidentified.

The sequenced sample consisted of PBMCs. The sequence was obtained from a male donor in good health and CMV-seronegative. The chain uses TRBV9 and TRBJ2-7; maybe TRBD1 (5 bases). The DNA for the CDR3 is TGTGCCAGCAGCGTAGCCCCCCAAGGGGCCTACGAGCAGTACTTC. Amino acid sequence: CASSVAPQGAYEQYF.